One T cell receptor beta chain is described in this entry. What it recognizes is unknown. Sequencing used immunoSEQ multiplex PCR; TCRdb keeps in-frame clones, though not all of them. The profile shows some 180,000 clones, around 90% of them singletons. This specimen comes from a study of T cell responses to AZD1222 COVID-19 vaccine. General study points: Baseline seropositivity characterized only 5 or 6 AZD1222 recipients. Without day 14 samples, only post-peak T cell repertoires were studied.

The germline V gene has CDR1 DFQATT and CDR2 SNEGSKA (reference sequence). The CDR3 sequence is 12 residues long. V was cut by 3 bases and J by 4 bases, with 9 bases left in between. The sequences come from peripheral blood, collected on day 0 of AZD1222 vaccination. The rearrangement uses TRBV20-1 and TRBJ1-1, with D perhaps TRBD1 (5 bases). The sequence came from an adult in good health. The CDR3 reads CSASSGGTEAFF. For the CDR3, the DNA is TGCAGTGCTAGTTCCGGGGGCACTGAAGCTTTCTTT.